This is a list of T cell receptor beta chains from one sample in a study of Graves' ophthalmopathy and Graves' hyperthyroidism. TCRdb called the multiplex PCR reads again in MiXCR, with one record for every CDR3 protein. The table lists about 740,000 distinct CDR3 sequences, about 44% of them singletons. Sequenced sample: peripheral blood. The origin of the receptors is an adult man with Graves' ophthalmopathy. Each CDR3 is given with its conserved first and last residue. A D gene is named only where the DNA matches it firmly. Clone size, where shown, is once, few, many, or a class for clones that have expanded.

D: .; V: TRBV11-2; size: .; J: TRBJ2-7; DNA: TGTGCCAGCAGCCCGGGATCGGCCTACGAGCAGTACTTC; CDR3: CASSPGSAYEQYF
D: TRBD2; V: TRBV7-8; size: few; J: TRBJ2-5; DNA: TGTGCCAGCAGCTTAGGTTGGGTGGGACTAGCGGGGGGGAACAAAGGAAGTCAAGAGACCCAGTACTTC; CDR3: CASSLGWVGLAGGNKGSQETQYF
D: .; V: TRBV2; size: few; J: TRBJ2-5; DNA: TGTGCCAGCAGTGAAAATGTCAGGGGAGAGACCCAGTACTTC; CDR3: CASSENVRGETQYF
D: TRBD1; V: TRBV12-3/TRBV12-4; size: .; J: TRBJ2-2; DNA: TGTGCCAGCAGACCCGGACAGGGGTGGGGCACCGGGGAGCTGTTTTTT; CDR3: CASRPGQGWGTGELFF
D: .; V: TRBV2; size: few; J: TRBJ1-6; DNA: TGTGCCAGCGCTGATTCAGGGTACGAGAATTCACCCCTCCACTTT; CDR3: CASADSGYENSPLHF
D: .; V: TRBV29-1; size: .; J: TRBJ1-2; DNA: TGTAGCGTTGTGGTTCCCCCAACTGATAACTATGGCTACACCTTC; CDR3: CSVVVPPTDNYGYTF
D: .; V: TRBV25-1; size: .; J: TRBJ1-1; DNA: TGTGCCAGCAGCCCTTTTCGGGCGGTGAACACTGAAGCTTTCTTC; CDR3: CASSPFRAVNTEAFF
D: TRBD1; V: TRBV2; size: .; J: TRBJ2-7; DNA: TGTGCCAGCAGTCTAGGACAGGGGGTCAACTACGAGCAGTACTTC; CDR3: CASSLGQGVNYEQYF
D: TRBD2; V: TRBV20-1; size: few; J: TRBJ2-5; DNA: TGCAGTGCTAGAGGGTCTAGCGGGAGAGAGACCCAGTACTTC; CDR3: CSARGSSGRETQYF
D: .; V: TRBV29-1; size: many; J: TRBJ1-2; DNA: TGCAGCGTAGTTACAGGGATGACCTATGGCTACACCTTC; CDR3: CSVVTGMTYGYTF
D: .; V: TRBV25-1; size: .; J: TRBJ1-5; DNA: TGTGCCAGCGGCTCAACTTCGGACCACATGGCGCCCCAGCATTTT; CDR3: CASGSTSDHMAPQHF
D: .; V: TRBV7-9; size: once; J: TRBJ2-6; DNA: TGTGCCAGCAGATTGAGACAGGGGGCCAACGTCCTGACTTTC; CDR3: CASRLRQGANVLTF
D: .; V: TRBV10-3; size: .; J: TRBJ2-7; DNA: TGTGCCATCAGCCGGAGCTTAGACTCCTACGAGCAGTACTTC; CDR3: CAISRSLDSYEQYF
D: .; V: TRBV25-1; size: .; J: TRBJ2-2; DNA: TGTGCCAGCAGCTTAGAAGGGGGGGCCGGGGAGCTGTTTTTT; CDR3: CASSLEGGAGELFF